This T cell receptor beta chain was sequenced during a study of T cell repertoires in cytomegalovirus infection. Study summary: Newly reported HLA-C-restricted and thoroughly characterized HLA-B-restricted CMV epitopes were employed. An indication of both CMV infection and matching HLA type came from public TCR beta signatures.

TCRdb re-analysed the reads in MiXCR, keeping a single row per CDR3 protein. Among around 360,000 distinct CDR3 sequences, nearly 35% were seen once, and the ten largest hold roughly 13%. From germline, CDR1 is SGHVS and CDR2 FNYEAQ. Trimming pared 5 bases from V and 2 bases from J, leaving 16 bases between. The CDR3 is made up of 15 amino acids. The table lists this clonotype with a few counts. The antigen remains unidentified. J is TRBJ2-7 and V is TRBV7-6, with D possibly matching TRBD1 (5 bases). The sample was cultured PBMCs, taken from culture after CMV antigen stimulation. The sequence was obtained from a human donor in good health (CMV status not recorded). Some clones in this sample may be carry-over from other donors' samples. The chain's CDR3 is CASSLQEGATYEQYF. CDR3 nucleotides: TGTGCCAGCAGCCTTCAGGAAGGGGCGACCTACGAGCAGTACTTC.